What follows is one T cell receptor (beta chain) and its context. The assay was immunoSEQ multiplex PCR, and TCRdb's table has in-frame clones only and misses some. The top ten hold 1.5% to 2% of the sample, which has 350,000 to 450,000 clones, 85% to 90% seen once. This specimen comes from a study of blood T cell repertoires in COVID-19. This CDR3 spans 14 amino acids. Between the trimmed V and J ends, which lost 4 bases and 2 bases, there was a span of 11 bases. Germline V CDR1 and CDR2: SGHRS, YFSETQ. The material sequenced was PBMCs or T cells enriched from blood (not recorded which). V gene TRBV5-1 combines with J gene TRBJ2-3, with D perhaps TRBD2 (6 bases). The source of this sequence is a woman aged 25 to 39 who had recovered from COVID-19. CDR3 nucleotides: TGCGCCAGCAGCGTGGGACTCTACACAGATACGCAGTATTTT. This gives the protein CASSVGLYTDTQYF.